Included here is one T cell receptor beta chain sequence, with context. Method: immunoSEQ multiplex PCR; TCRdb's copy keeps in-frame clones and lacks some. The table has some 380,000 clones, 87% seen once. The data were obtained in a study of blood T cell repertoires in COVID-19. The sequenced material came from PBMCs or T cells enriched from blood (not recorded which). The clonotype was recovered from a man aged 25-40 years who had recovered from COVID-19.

The CDR3 is CASSPRQDRNEQFF. The CDR3 nucleotides are TGTGCCAGCAGCCCCCGACAGGATCGCAATGAGCAGTTCTTC. This chain uses TRBV21-1 with TRBJ2-1; the table names TRBD1, a call not compared with the DNA. TRBV21-1 is a pseudogene. This CDR3 is built from 14 residues.